Below, 30 T cell receptor beta chains from the same sample are listed, as sequenced in a study of T cells in Graves' hyperthyroidism and ophthalmopathy. RNA transcripts were the template for amplifying TCR beta CDR3 regions. The HTBI set primed first-round TCR CDR3 RT-PCR. TCRdb itself ran the multiplex PCR reads through MiXCR, one entry per CDR3 protein. The sample yields some 550,000 distinct CDR3 sequences, 20% seen once. Sequenced: blood. The receptors derive from a man between 18 and 35 years old with Graves' hyperthyroidism.

At least ten counts were recorded for this clonotype. V usage is TRBV2 and J usage is TRBJ2-5, with a tentative D call TRBD2 (7 bases). The CDR3 consists of 16 residues. Trimming left V 8 bases short and J 1 base short, with 20 bases between. CDR1 is SNHLY, CDR2 FYNNEI, per germline. CDR3: CASAEGGGGLQETQYF. CDR3 nucleotide sequence: TGTGCCAGCGCGGAGGGGGGCGGGGGACTCCAAGAGACCCAGTACTTC.

At least ten counts were recorded for this clonotype. This chain links TRBV12-3 or TRBV12-4 with TRBJ1-2; 7 bases line up with TRBD1. Losses at the gene ends were 4 bases for V and 3 bases for J; bases not matched to a gene: 2. The CDR3 extends over 13 amino acids. The CDR3 is CASSSRGYYGYTF. Here the CDR3 DNA reads TGTGCCAGCAGTTCCAGGGGGTACTATGGCTACACCTTC.

This clonotype has a handful of counts. The chain has TRBV5-1 and TRBJ1-5; D uncertain. Germline lookup yields CDR1 SGHRS and CDR2 YFSETQ. This CDR3 is built from 14 residues. V lost 0 bases, J lost 7 bases, and 11 bases lay in between. Written as DNA, the CDR3 is TGCGCCAGCAGCTTGGACGCGGGTGGGCAGCCCCAGCATTTT. This encodes CASSLDAGGQPQHF. The variable domain in full, completed from reference TRBV5-1 and TRBJ1-5, reads KAGVTQTPRYLIKTRGQQVTLSCSPISGHRSVSWYQQTPGQGLQFLFEYFSETQRNKGNFPGRFSGRQFSNSRSEMNVSTLELGDSALYLCASSLDAGGQPQHFGDGTRLSIL.

As for this clonotype: One end of the junction fails to match germline, which may point to a read error. The chain carries TRBV28 and TRBJ2-2; no clear D gene. Germline values: CDR1 MDHEN, CDR2 SYDVKM. The CDR3 consists of 16 residues. The CDR3 DNA reads TGTGCCAGCAGTATCACCCGCCGGACGAATACCGGGGAGCTGTTTTTT. Encoded protein: CASSITRRTNTGELFF.

This clonotype was seen repeatedly, ten times or more. The V gene is TRBV10-3, the J gene TRBJ1-1; TRBD1 agrees at 8 bases. CDR3 length: 13 residues. V was clipped by 4 bases and J by 8 bases; unmatched bases: 6. Germline V CDR1 and CDR2: ENHRY, SYGVKD. The CDR3, as DNA: TGTGCCATCAGTGCGACAGGGGCGGGGGAAGCTTTCTTT. As protein: CAISATGAGEAFF.

This clonotype was seen many times. The V and J genes are TRBV29-1 and TRBJ2-7, with a weak D call TRBD1 (6 bases). The CDR3 length is 13 residues. Trimming removed 5 bases from V and 3 bases from J, with 14 bases in between. Germline V gene data show CDR1 as SQVTM and CDR2 as ANQGSEA. The DNA for the CDR3 is TGCAGCGTTACCCGGGACACGTACTACGAGCAGTACTTC. It codes for CSVTRDTYYEQYF.

This clonotype was observed at least ten times. V and J are TRBV7-9 and TRBJ1-2, with 8 bases identical to TRBD1. This CDR3 region has 15 residues. Germline values: CDR1 SEHNR, CDR2 FQNEAQ (reference sequence). Unmatched junction bases numbered 7, after V lost 4 bases and J lost 3 bases. The CDR3 is CASSSYRGDDYGYTF. Here the CDR3 DNA reads TGTGCCAGCAGCTCGTACAGGGGGGACGACTATGGCTACACCTTC.

In its sample, this clonotype was seen many times. The chain uses TRBV7-9 and TRBJ1-1, with 10 nucleotides matching TRBD1. V lost 4 bases to trimming and J lost 8 bases; unmatched junction nucleotides: 4. Germline CDR1 SEHNR, CDR2 FQNEAQ (reference sequence). The CDR3 has 13 residues. The CDR3 loop reads CASSSTGGGEAFF. The CDR3 nucleotides read TGTGCCAGCAGCTCGACAGGGGGCGGCGAAGCTTTCTTT. The full variable domain, completed using reference TRBV7-9 and TRBJ1-1, is DTGVSQNPRHKITKRGQNVTFRCDPISEHNRLYWYRQTLGQGPEFLTYFQNEAQLEKSRLLSDRFSAERPKGSFSTLEIQRTEQGDSAMYLCASSSTGGGEAFFGQGTRLTVV.

This clonotype was seen ten or more times. The V call is TRBV28, the J call TRBJ1-2; 8 positions agree with TRBD1. The length of the CDR3 is 15 residues. The V gene's germline CDR1 is MDHEN and CDR2 SYDVKM. The J segment lost 3 bases and the V segment lost 5 bases, leaving 8 bases of the junction unmatched. The DNA of the CDR3 is TGTGCCAGCAGTGCGCCCGGGACAGGCCACTATGGCTACACCTTC. This sequence encodes CASSAPGTGHYGYTF.

This clonotype has at least ten counts. The CDR3 sequence: CASKGGEGTYGYTF. The CDR3 coding sequence is TGTGCCAGCAAAGGGGGCGAAGGGACCTATGGCTACACCTTC. V usage is TRBV2 and J usage is TRBJ1-2; 7 bases match TRBD1. The germline CDR1 and CDR2 sequences are SNHLY and FYNNEI. Losses at the gene ends were 7 bases for V and 4 bases for J; bases not matched to a gene: 9. The CDR3 sequence is 14 residues long.

This clonotype was recorded at least ten times. This chain joins TRBV10-1 and TRBJ2-5; D uncertain. Germline CDR1 reads WNHNN; CDR2 reads SYGVQD (reference sequence). This CDR3 spans 13 amino acids. With 2 bases removed from V and 4 bases from J, the gap between germline ends came to 8 bases. The CDR3 reads CASSEHRRETQYF. The CDR3 nucleotides are TGCGCCAGCAGTGAGCACCGAAGAGAGACCCAGTACTTC.

This clonotype appeared many times. The chain carries TRBV11-2 and TRBJ1-1; TRBD1 agrees at 8 bases. From germline, CDR1 is SGHAT and CDR2 FQNNGV. Trimming removed 5 bases from V and 4 bases from J; junction bases left unmatched: 15. The CDR3 extends over 17 amino acids. CDR3 bases: TGTGCCAGCAGCCTGTCCGGGACAGGAGTCTCTAGCACTGAAGCTTTCTTT. Translated: CASSLSGTGVSSTEAFF.

This clonotype was seen once. The junction departs from germline at one end; a sequencing error may be responsible. This chain joins TRBV12-3 or TRBV12-4 and TRBJ1-1, with TRBD1 as a possible D gene (5 bases). The length of the CDR3 is 14 residues. CDR3 in DNA: TGTGACAGCAGTTTACTCGGGGGTTGGACTGAAGCTTTCTTT. Translating gives CDSSLLGGWTEAFF.

About this clonotype: A read error may explain this, as a much larger clone is one base away. No conserved phenylalanine or tryptophan ends this CDR3, so it is likely a read error. This chain joins TRBV28 and TRBJ1-2; 8 positions agree with TRBD1. The V and J ends lost 6 bases and 3 bases, in that order; junction bases with no gene match: 6. Germline V gene lookup returns CDR1 MDHEN and CDR2 SYDVKM. The CDR3 is made up of 14 amino acids. The CDR3 region has the DNA TGTGCCAGCAGCCAACGGACAGGGCACTATGGCTACACCGTC. Its translation: CASSQRTGHYGYTV.

As regards this clonotype: A read error may produce the germline difference seen at one junction end. This chain joins TRBV6-1 and TRBJ1-2; TRBD1 might be the D (5 bases). The CDR3 covers 16 residues. Germline values: CDR1 MNHNS, CDR2 SASEGT. As DNA, the CDR3 is TGTGCCAGCCTAGAAAAAAGGGGTATAGGAGGCTATGACTACACCTTC. Amino acid sequence: CASLEKRGIGGYDYTF.

This clonotype was observed many times. The chain employs TRBV6-1 and TRBJ1-1, with D uncertain. Germline loops: CDR1 MNHNS, CDR2 SASEGT. The CDR3 extends over 13 amino acids. The V gene lost 2 bases and the J gene lost 2 bases, with 6 bases spanning the gap. The CDR3 loop reads CASSEKTNTEAFF. The CDR3 nucleotides are TGTGCCAGCAGTGAAAAAACTAACACTGAAGCTTTCTTT.

This clonotype occurred a few times. The V call is TRBV3-1, the J call TRBJ2-7; 9 bases match TRBD1. V was pared by 2 bases and J by 4 bases, with 6 bases of the junction left unmatched. Germline assignment: CDR1 LGHDT and CDR2 YNNKEL (reference sequence). This CDR3 has 15 amino acids. The CDR3: CASSQSTGTGYEQYF. In DNA form, the CDR3 reads TGTGCCAGCAGCCAAAGCACCGGGACAGGGTACGAGCAGTACTTC.

This clonotype was picked up many times. The V and J genes are TRBV27 and TRBJ1-1; D ambiguous. Germline V gene lookup returns CDR1 MNHEY and CDR2 SMNVEV (reference sequence). This CDR3 region has 14 residues. Between the trimmed V and J ends, which lost 7 bases and 4 bases, there was a span of 16 bases. CDR3 region: CASTRRGQFTEAFF. The CDR3 nucleotides read TGTGCCAGCACTCGTCGCGGGCAGTTCACTGAAGCTTTCTTT.

This clonotype was seen at least ten times. V gene TRBV20-1 combines with J gene TRBJ1-5; possibly TRBD1 for D (5 bases). CDR1 DFQATT and CDR2 SNEGSKA come from the germline V gene (reference sequence). The CDR3 sequence is 15 residues long. V gave up 4 bases and J gave up 1 base, with 14 bases separating them. The CDR3 nucleotides are TGCAGTGCTACCCAAACGACAGACAGCAATCAGCCCCAGCATTTT. Protein sequence: CSATQTTDSNQPQHF.

In its sample, this clonotype was seen many times. The junction shows a germline mismatch at one end, possibly a read error. This sequence joins TRBV5-1 and TRBJ1-3, with D unresolved. Germline assignment: CDR1 SGHRS and CDR2 YFSETQ. CDR3 length equals 12 residues. CDR3 sequence (DNA): TGTGCCAGCAGTTTAGAGGGAAACACCATATATTTT. As protein: CASSLEGNTIYF.

This clonotype occurred many times. V and J are TRBV4-1 and TRBJ1-2, with no clear D. The CDR3 length is 15 residues. The ends were cut back, 4 bases at V and 2 bases at J, with 14 bases in the middle. Looked up from germline, CDR1 is MGHRA and CDR2 is YSYEKL. The CDR3 protein is CASSPDASGNYGYTF. The CDR3 DNA reads as TGCGCCAGCAGCCCGGATGCGAGTGGGAACTATGGCTACACCTTC.

The CDR3 sequence is CASQVRGWGNQPQHF. Written as DNA, the CDR3 is TGTGCCAGCCAGGTGAGGGGATGGGGCAATCAGCCCCAGCATTTT. J is TRBJ1-5 and V is TRBV2, with a tentative D call TRBD1 (5 bases). The CDR3 covers 15 residues. Germline lookup yields CDR1 SNHLY and CDR2 FYNNEI. Trimming took 8 bases from V and 2 from J, leaving 16 bases between them.

This clonotype was recorded once. The genes are TRBV20-1 and TRBJ1-1; tentatively, D is TRBD1 (5 bases). Germline CDR1 DFQATT, CDR2 SNEGSKA (reference sequence). CDR3 length: 13 amino acids. The chain's CDR3 is CRAGRAGNTEAFF. As DNA, the CDR3 is TGCAGGGCAGGGCGGGCCGGGAACACTGAAGCTTTCTTT.

This clonotype was detected a few times. V gene TRBV6-2 or TRBV6-3 combines with J gene TRBJ1-1; the D is unclear. Germline loops: CDR1 MNHEY, CDR2 SVGEGT. V lost 5 bases and J lost 5, with 18 bases in between. The CDR3 loop spans 15 amino acids. The CDR3 DNA sequence: TGTGCCAGCAGTGTTCCCGCAGCGGGGTGGACTGAAGCTTTCTTT. It is translated as CASSVPAAGWTEAFF.

This clonotype has more than one count but fewer than ten. This chain connects TRBV19 to TRBJ2-3; weak D call: TRBD1 (6 bases). The CDR3 covers 15 residues. Between the trimmed V and J ends, which lost 4 bases and 0 bases, there was a span of 11 bases. Germline V gene lookup returns CDR1 LNHDA and CDR2 SQIVND (reference sequence). As DNA, the CDR3 is TGTGCCAGTAGTAATGGACAGAGTAGCACAGATACGCAGTATTTT. Translated: CASSNGQSSTDTQYF.

This clonotype was found many times. This chain uses TRBV12-3 or TRBV12-4 with TRBJ1-5, with 7 bases lining up with TRBD1. With 6 bases clipped from V and 7 bases from J, the junction kept 9 bases outside the gene matches. The CDR3 is 14 residues long. The CDR3 spells CASSRQGPPQPQHF. Here the CDR3 DNA reads TGTGCCAGCAGCCGACAGGGACCCCCACAGCCCCAGCATTTT.

This sequence joins TRBV20-1 and TRBJ2-5, with 7 bases identical to TRBD1. CDR3 length equals 14 residues. The J segment lost 5 bases and the V segment lost 0 bases, leaving 6 bases of the junction unmatched. Germline values: CDR1 DFQATT, CDR2 SNEGSKA (reference sequence). The CDR3 here is CSARDWGRGETQYF. CDR3 in DNA: TGCAGTGCTAGAGATTGGGGCAGGGGGGAGACCCAGTACTTC.

This clonotype came up many times. The chain carries TRBV4-1 and TRBJ2-5, with a possible D match to TRBD2 (6 bases). CDR3 size: 19 residues. CDR1 is MGHRA, CDR2 YSYEKL, per germline. V shed 0 bases and J shed 7 bases, with 27 bases lying between them. For the CDR3, the DNA is TGCGCCAGCAGCCAAGAGATGGTGGTTTGGCGGGGCGCGGGCGGGACCCAGTACTTC. It yields the protein CASSQEMVVWRGAGGTQYF.

There are many counts of this clonotype. The chain is built from TRBV28 and TRBJ2-7; the D gene could be TRBD1 or TRBD2 (6 bases each). V lost 5 bases and J lost 3, with 20 bases in between. Germline V lookup: CDR1 MDHEN, CDR2 SYDVKM. This CDR3 has 16 residues. The CDR3: CASSHALGEGGYEQYF. As DNA, the CDR3 is TGTGCCAGCAGTCACGCCCTCGGTGAGGGGGGCTACGAGCAGTACTTC.

This chain joins TRBV12-3 or TRBV12-4 and TRBJ2-5; TRBD1 aligns across 7 bases. V lost 2 bases, J lost 10 bases, and 7 bases stayed unmatched. This CDR3 comprises 13 residues. In DNA, the CDR3 is TGTGCCAGCAGTTTACGAGGGGGCCAGGGCCAGTACTTC. Protein: CASSLRGGQGQYF.